The present T cell receptor (beta chain) was sequenced within a study of cytomegalovirus exposure and HLA in healthy donors. This PCR relied on a set of 60 Vbeta primers and 13 Jbeta primers. Generated by immunoSEQ multiplex PCR, the TCRdb table keeps only in-frame clones and is missing some. The sample has fewer than 200,000 clones; less than 85% are singletons. General observations from the study: Later on, an analysis tied 15,000 to 20,000 TCR beta sequences to HLA alleles at 0.05 false discovery rate.

Trimming pared 3 bases from V and 0 bases from J, leaving 9 bases between. The germline V gene has CDR1 MDHEN and CDR2 SYDVKM. This CDR3 contains 15 residues. This clone was seen only once. The antigen remains unidentified. The clonotype was recovered from a male donor in good health and CMV-seronegative. This chain connects TRBV28 to TRBJ1-5; D possibly corresponds to TRBD1 (5 bases). The specimen sequenced was PBMCs. DNA for the CDR3: TGTGCCAGCAGTTTGGGGGGATATAGCAATCAGCCCCAGCATTTT. The encoded protein is CASSLGGYSNQPQHF.